This note documents a single TCR beta chain sequence. No antigen is known for it. Sequencing used immunoSEQ multiplex PCR; TCRdb keeps in-frame clones, though not all of them. The sample lists around 250,000 clones, around 87% seen once, with approximately 3.3% in the top ten. These data come from a study of Ad26.COV2.S vaccination and SARS-CoV-2 variants. Across the whole study: The study gave Ad26.COV2.S intramuscularly, once or twice 56 days apart. Study results and caveats: People given the vaccine had a wider spike-specific TCR breadth than placebo recipients did.

Sample treatment: roughly 20 received Ad26.COV2.S at low or high dose, single or two shots; about 5 received placebo; per-sample allocation not given. Sample collection was performed on day 63 after the first vaccine or placebo injection. The CDR3 covers 17 residues. Germline V gives CDR1 SGHAT, CDR2 FQNNGV. Germline trimming cut 5 bases from V and 0 bases from J; bases unmatched to any gene: 7. This sample comprised peripheral blood, obtained in a trial of Ad26.COV2.S vaccine versus placebo. This chain connects TRBV11-2 to TRBJ2-6, with 7 bases that match TRBD2. The TCR was taken from a person aged 18-60 years who received the Ad26.COV2.S COVID-19 vaccine or a placebo. The CDR3 loop reads CASSPTSAISGANVLTF. The CDR3 region has the DNA TGTGCCAGCAGCCCCACTAGCGCAATCTCTGGGGCCAACGTCCTGACTTTC.